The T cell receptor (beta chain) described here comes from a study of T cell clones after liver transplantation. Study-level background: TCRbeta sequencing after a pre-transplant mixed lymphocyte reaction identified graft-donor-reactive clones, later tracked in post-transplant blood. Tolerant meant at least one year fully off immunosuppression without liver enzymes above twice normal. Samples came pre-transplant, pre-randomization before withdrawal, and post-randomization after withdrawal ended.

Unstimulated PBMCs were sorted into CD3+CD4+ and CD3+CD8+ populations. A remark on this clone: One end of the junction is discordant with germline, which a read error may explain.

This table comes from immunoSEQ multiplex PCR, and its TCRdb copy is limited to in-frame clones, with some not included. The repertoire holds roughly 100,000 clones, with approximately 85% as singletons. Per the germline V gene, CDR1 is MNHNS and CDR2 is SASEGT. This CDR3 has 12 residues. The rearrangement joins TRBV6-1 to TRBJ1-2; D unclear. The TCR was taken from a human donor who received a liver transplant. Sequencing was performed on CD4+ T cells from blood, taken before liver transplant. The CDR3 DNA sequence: TGTGCCATCAGTCGGACCTCCTATGGCTACACCTTC. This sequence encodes CAISRTSYGYTF.